A selection of T cell receptor beta chains follows, all from one sample in a study of CD8+CD57+ T cells in acquired aplastic anemia. TCRdb analysed the reads with MiXCR anew, one entry per CDR3 protein. The repertoire has 150,000 to 200,000 distinct CDR3 sequences, more than 40% of them found once; the top ten carry 25% to 40%. Input material: sorted CD4+, CD8+, or CD8+CD57+ T cells (not recorded which) from PBMCs. Receptor source: a human donor with aplastic anemia. CDR3s include the opening cysteine and the closing phenylalanine or tryptophan. Fields, in order: J gene, D gene, V gene, clone size, CDR3 DNA, CDR3 protein. D genes are given only for firm matches. Size tells how often a clone was seen (once, few, many) or the class of an expanded clone, and some rows leave it out.

j_gene: TRBJ2-3
d_gene: TRBD1
v_gene: TRBV29-1
abundance: once
CDR3nt: TGCAGCGTTGAATCCGGGACAGGGGGCTTCACAGATACGCAGTATTTT
CDR3aa: CSVESGTGGFTDTQYF

j_gene: TRBJ1-6
d_gene: TRBD1
v_gene: TRBV6-2/TRBV6-3
abundance: .
CDR3nt: TGTGCCAGCAGTTACCCCCGGGACAGGGGAAGGAATTCACCCCTCCACTTT
CDR3aa: CASSYPRDRGRNSPLHF

j_gene: TRBJ2-2
d_gene: TRBD2
v_gene: TRBV7-2
abundance: .
CDR3nt: TGTGCCAGCAGCTTAACGGCGACTAGCGAAGTCACCGGGGAGCTGTTTTTT
CDR3aa: CASSLTATSEVTGELFF

j_gene: TRBJ1-6
d_gene: .
v_gene: TRBV19
abundance: .
CDR3nt: TGTGCCAGCACCTCGGGGCAGGGGATTTCACCCCTCCACTTT
CDR3aa: CASTSGQGISPLHF

j_gene: TRBJ2-1
d_gene: TRBD1
v_gene: TRBV11-1
abundance: .
CDR3nt: TGTGCCAGCAGCCCGAGACAGGGACCTTCACCATCCTACAATGAGCAGTTCTTC
CDR3aa: CASSPRQGPSPSYNEQFF

j_gene: TRBJ2-3
d_gene: .
v_gene: TRBV9
abundance: .
CDR3nt: TGTGCCAGCAGCGTAGGAGTGGTGGATACGCAGTATTTT
CDR3aa: CASSVGVVDTQYF

j_gene: TRBJ2-7
d_gene: .
v_gene: TRBV5-5
abundance: few
CDR3nt: TGTGCCAGCAGCCCCTGGACCCCCTACGAGCAGTACTTC
CDR3aa: CASSPWTPYEQYF

j_gene: TRBJ2-7
d_gene: .
v_gene: TRBV10-2
abundance: many
CDR3nt: TGCGCCAGCAGTGAGTCGACGGACTACGAGCAGTACTTC
CDR3aa: CASSESTDYEQYF

j_gene: TRBJ1-1
d_gene: .
v_gene: TRBV5-6
abundance: .
CDR3nt: TGTGCCAGCAGCTGGGGGGACTTGGCTGAAGCTTTCTTT
CDR3aa: CASSWGDLAEAFF

j_gene: TRBJ2-5
d_gene: .
v_gene: TRBV9
abundance: .
CDR3nt: TGTGCCAGCGGTCCCCCCGGAGAGACCCAGTACTTC
CDR3aa: CASGPPGETQYF

j_gene: TRBJ2-7
d_gene: .
v_gene: TRBV7-9
abundance: .
CDR3nt: TGTGCCAGCAGCCCCCCCGGTCTCTACGAGCAGTACTTC
CDR3aa: CASSPPGLYEQYF

j_gene: TRBJ1-1
d_gene: .
v_gene: TRBV29-1
abundance: .
CDR3nt: TGCAGCGTTGAGTGGTACAGCACTGAAGCTTTCTTT
CDR3aa: CSVEWYSTEAFF

j_gene: TRBJ2-3
d_gene: .
v_gene: TRBV20-1
abundance: .
CDR3nt: TGCAGTGCAACCCTGGGGCTAGCGATCGTTTTAGGCACAGATACGCAGTATTTT
CDR3aa: CSATLGLAIVLGTDTQYF

j_gene: TRBJ2-7
d_gene: TRBD1
v_gene: TRBV27
abundance: .
CDR3nt: TGTGCCAGCAGTTACGCTTCGGGACAGCTCTACGAGCAGTACTTC
CDR3aa: CASSYASGQLYEQYF

j_gene: TRBJ2-3
d_gene: TRBD2
v_gene: TRBV19
abundance: few
CDR3nt: TGTGCCAGCAGACTAGCGGGAGATACGCAGTATTTT
CDR3aa: CASRLAGDTQYF

j_gene: TRBJ2-7
d_gene: .
v_gene: TRBV14
abundance: .
CDR3nt: TGTGCCAGCAGCCGTAACCCCTCCTACGAGCAGTACTTC
CDR3aa: CASSRNPSYEQYF

j_gene: TRBJ2-3
d_gene: TRBD1
v_gene: TRBV10-3
abundance: few
CDR3nt: TGTGCCATCAGACCGGACAGGGATGGCGATACGCAGTATTTT
CDR3aa: CAIRPDRDGDTQYF

j_gene: TRBJ1-6
d_gene: .
v_gene: TRBV6-1
abundance: .
CDR3nt: TGTGCCAGCAGGTCCTATAATTCACCCCTCCACTTT
CDR3aa: CASRSYNSPLHF

j_gene: TRBJ2-4
d_gene: .
v_gene: TRBV11-3
abundance: .
CDR3nt: TGTGCCAGCAGCTTATGGGGTACCAAAAACATTCAGTACTTC
CDR3aa: CASSLWGTKNIQYF

j_gene: TRBJ2-7
d_gene: .
v_gene: TRBV3-1
abundance: .
CDR3nt: TGTGCCAGCAGCCTAATAAGAGGGCACGAGCAGTACTTC
CDR3aa: CASSLIRGHEQYF

j_gene: TRBJ2-7
d_gene: .
v_gene: TRBV3-1
abundance: .
CDR3nt: TGTGCCAGCAGCCAAGATAAGGTCCCCTACGAGCAGTACTTC
CDR3aa: CASSQDKVPYEQYF

j_gene: TRBJ1-2
d_gene: .
v_gene: TRBV2
abundance: once
CDR3nt: TGTGCCAGCTACCAACTAGGCGATGGCTACACCTTC
CDR3aa: CASYQLGDGYTF

j_gene: TRBJ2-7
d_gene: TRBD2
v_gene: TRBV13
abundance: many
CDR3nt: TGTGCCAGCAGCCCCGATAGCGGGAGAGTGCCCCTCACCTCCTACGAGCAGTACTTC
CDR3aa: CASSPDSGRVPLTSYEQYF

j_gene: TRBJ2-7
d_gene: .
v_gene: TRBV5-5
abundance: many
CDR3nt: TGTGCCAGCAGCTTGGGGGCGGGGAAAGCGTTAGAGCAGTACTTC
CDR3aa: CASSLGAGKALEQYF

j_gene: TRBJ1-2
d_gene: .
v_gene: TRBV24-1
abundance: .
CDR3nt: TGTGCCACCAGTGATCCGCCCCCGATGCATGGCTACACCTTC
CDR3aa: CATSDPPPMHGYTF

j_gene: TRBJ1-2
d_gene: TRBD1
v_gene: TRBV28
abundance: .
CDR3nt: TGTGCCAGCATTGGGGACAGGGCTTATGGCTACACCTTC
CDR3aa: CASIGDRAYGYTF

j_gene: TRBJ2-2
d_gene: .
v_gene: TRBV29-1
abundance: many
CDR3nt: TGCAGCGTTGTCGGGCCTCTCGGGGAGCTGTTTTTT
CDR3aa: CSVVGPLGELFF

j_gene: TRBJ2-7
d_gene: TRBD2
v_gene: TRBV19
abundance: many
CDR3nt: TGTGCCACTTTAGGGCCTAGCGGGAGAAGCCACGAGCAGTACTTC
CDR3aa: CATLGPSGRSHEQYF

j_gene: TRBJ2-7
d_gene: .
v_gene: TRBV10-3
abundance: few
CDR3nt: TGTGCCATCAGTAGGGGAGAGGCAGGGACGGACGACGAGCAGTACTTC
CDR3aa: CAISRGEAGTDDEQYF

j_gene: TRBJ1-1
d_gene: .
v_gene: TRBV27
abundance: .
CDR3nt: TGTGCCAGCAGTTTAGCGTCCCCGGCCACTGAAGCTTTCTTT
CDR3aa: CASSLASPATEAFF

j_gene: TRBJ2-4
d_gene: .
v_gene: TRBV7-2
abundance: .
CDR3nt: TGTGCCAGCAGCCCCCTTTTCGGCCAGGGACCCAAAAACATTCAGTACTTC
CDR3aa: CASSPLFGQGPKNIQYF

j_gene: TRBJ2-3
d_gene: .
v_gene: TRBV2
abundance: .
CDR3nt: TGTGCCAGCAGGTCGACTAGCACAGATACGCAGTATTTT
CDR3aa: CASRSTSTDTQYF

j_gene: TRBJ2-7
d_gene: .
v_gene: TRBV7-8
abundance: .
CDR3nt: TGTGCCAGCAGCCCACAGGAATATCAGTCGTACGAGCAGTACTTC
CDR3aa: CASSPQEYQSYEQYF